Below are 6 T cell receptor beta chains sequenced from a single sample in a study of regulatory T cells in long-lasting Graves disease. Construction of the TCR beta libraries employed iRepertoire HTBI primers in conjunction with Arm-PCR of CDR3 regions. TCRdb used MiXCR to reprocess the multiplex PCR reads, holding one entry per CDR3 protein. The sample lists approximately 270,000 distinct CDR3 sequences, around a sixth occurring once. Sample time point: newly diagnosed GD, antithyroid drugs for less than 3 months. Scientists built the TCR library using RNA that was extracted from PBMCs. These data were also filed under a second study, of T cells in Graves' hyperthyroidism and ophthalmopathy.

Sequencing used peripheral blood mononuclear cells (PBMCs), obtained at new diagnosis, from a patient treated with antithyroid drugs. These receptor sequences come from a woman in her 30s with Graves disease.

This clonotype occurred a few times. The rearrangement links TRBV19 to TRBJ1-2, with 7 bases matching TRBD1. V shed 4 bases and J 4 bases; nucleotides not matched to a gene: 6. CDR3 size: 14 residues. Germline V gives CDR1 LNHDA, CDR2 SQIVND (reference sequence). In nucleotides, the CDR3 is TGTGCCAGTAGTACCCGACAGGGTACCTATGGCTACACCTTC. Translated: CASSTRQGTYGYTF.

There are a few counts of this clonotype. The V gene is TRBV2, the J gene TRBJ2-6, with D perhaps matching TRBD1 or TRBD2 (5 bases each). The CDR3 consists of 16 residues. V lost 6 bases and J lost 2, with 14 bases in between. CDR1 is SNHLY and CDR2 is FYNNEI in the germline V gene. CDR3 DNA: TGTGCCAGCAGATCGGCGGGCAGGGCTGGGGCCAACGTCCTGACTTTC. It translates to CASRSAGRAGANVLTF.

This clonotype showed up just a few times. This chain links TRBV11-2 with TRBJ2-7, with D possibly TRBD2 on 6 matching bases. V lost 5 bases and J lost 5, with 10 bases in between. The germline V gene encodes CDR1 SGHAT and CDR2 FQNNGV. CDR3 length: 12 amino acids. The CDR3: CASSPRGNEQYF. CDR3 bases: TGTGCCAGCAGCCCCCGGGGGAACGAGCAGTACTTC.

This clonotype has at least ten counts. The V call is TRBV29-1, the J call TRBJ2-7, with 11 bases fitting TRBD2. Germline V gene lookup returns CDR1 SQVTM and CDR2 ANQGSEA. V lost 7 bases to trimming and J lost 7 bases; unmatched junction nucleotides: 6. The CDR3 has 12 residues. CDR3: CSGRLAGQEQYF. The CDR3 DNA is TGCAGCGGTCGACTAGCGGGGCAAGAGCAGTACTTC.

This clonotype has a count of ten or more. The J gene is TRBJ2-5, the V gene TRBV20-1, with D hard to call. The CDR3 extends over 13 amino acids. The V end was cut by 3 bases, the J end by 5 bases, with 13 bases between. CDR1 and CDR2 (germline): DFQATT, SNEGSKA (reference sequence). The CDR3 nucleotides read TGCAGTGCTAGGGCAGGTGGACGTGAGACCCAGTACTTC. It yields the protein CSARAGGRETQYF.

A word on this clonotype: It may be a read error: a sequence one base away is much more abundant. The chain links TRBV20-1 to TRBJ2-5; D might be TRBD2 (5 bases). The CDR3 is 12 residues long. Germline CDR1 and CDR2: DFQATT and SNEGSKA (reference sequence). Trimming stripped 0 bases from V and 5 bases from J, with 7 bases between. The CDR3 is CSARDSDETQYF. The CDR3 DNA sequence: TGCAGTGCTAGAGATAGCGACGAGACCCAGTACTTC.